Shown below are 21 T cell receptor beta chains from a single sample sequenced in a study of blood T cell repertoires in COVID-19. Profiled with immunoSEQ multiplex PCR; TCRdb holds only in-frame clones, not every one. The sample has approximately 280,000 clones, 85% seen once. The material sequenced was PBMCs or T cells enriched from blood (not recorded which). The receptors derive from a woman aged 50 to 60 who had recovered from COVID-19.

This chain uses TRBV4-3 with TRBJ1-4, with D perhaps matching TRBD1 (5 bases). The germline gives CDR1 LGHNA, CDR2 YSLEER. Trimming left V 0 bases short and J 8 bases short, with 13 bases between. The CDR3 extends over 15 amino acids. This CDR3 reads CASSQDRARREKLFF. The CDR3 DNA reads as TGCGCCAGCAGCCAAGACAGGGCGCGTCGGGAAAAACTGTTTTTT.

This chain links TRBV5-6 with TRBJ2-1, with 10 nucleotides matching TRBD1. Germline loops: CDR1 SGHDT, CDR2 YYEEEE. After removal of 0 bases from V and 8 bases from J, the junction contained 5 bases not matched to a gene. CDR3 length equals 15 residues. The CDR3 spells CASSLGTGGWHEQFF. The CDR3 DNA reads TGTGCCAGCAGCTTGGGGACAGGGGGGTGGCATGAGCAGTTCTTC.

The chain links TRBV18 to TRBJ1-1; 8 bases agree with TRBD1. The germline CDR1 and CDR2 sequences are KGHSH and LQKENI. There are 12 residues in the CDR3. After removal of 3 bases from V and 9 bases from J, the junction contained 3 bases not matched to a gene. CDR3 sequence: CASSPGTGKAFF. Written as DNA, the CDR3 is TGTGCCAGCTCACCCGGGACAGGTAAAGCTTTCTTT.

This clone showed up just once. V and J are TRBV29-1 and TRBJ2-3; 15 bases match TRBD2. CDR1 and CDR2 (germline): SQVTM, ANQGSEA. The ends lost 4 bases at V and 5 bases at J; junction bases unmatched: 4. The CDR3 spans 15 residues. CDR3: CSVVGLAGGLDTQYF. Here the CDR3 DNA reads TGCAGCGTTGTCGGACTAGCGGGAGGGTTAGATACGCAGTATTTT.

The CDR3 here is CASSPLVTEAFF. For the CDR3, the DNA is TGTGCCAGCAGTCCGCTAGTCACTGAAGCTTTCTTT. The V call is TRBV2, the J call TRBJ1-1; no reliable D call. Trimming removed 5 bases at V and 4 bases at J, with 8 bases between. The CDR3 is 12 residues long. Germline lookup yields CDR1 SNHLY and CDR2 FYNNEI.

The V gene is TRBV10-3, the J gene TRBJ1-2, with 9 positions matching TRBD1. Germline V gene lookup returns CDR1 ENHRY and CDR2 SYGVKD. The junction had 15 bases not matched to a gene; V was cut back by 0 bases and J by 7 bases. The CDR3 length is 18 residues. CDR3 in DNA: TGTGCCATCAGTGAGTCCTCTAAGGGACAGGGTGGAAGAGGTGGCTACACCTTC. Its translation is CAISESSKGQGGRGGYTF.

This clone was detected only a few times. The CDR3 region has the DNA TGTGCCAGCAGTACTAGACAGGGAAAGAAAGAGACCCAGTACTTC. Its protein is CASSTRQGKKETQYF. The rearrangement links TRBV6-5 to TRBJ2-5, with 7 bases matching TRBD1. CDR1 is MNHEY, CDR2 SVGAGI, per germline. The V segment lost 5 bases and the J segment 3 bases; nucleotides outside the gene matches: 9. The CDR3 consists of 15 residues.

V and J are TRBV28 and TRBJ2-7; 8 bases align to TRBD2. The junction had 10 bases not matched to a gene; V was cut back by 6 bases and J by 3 bases. Germline CDR1 is MDHEN and CDR2 is SYDVKM. The length of the CDR3 is 15 residues. The CDR3 coding sequence is TGTGCCAGCAGCGTCTTTAGCGGGGACTACTACGAGCAGTACTTC. Translation: CASSVFSGDYYEQYF.

The V call is TRBV3-1 (or the pseudogene TRBV3-2), the J call TRBJ1-2; 10 nucleotides line up with TRBD1. The CDR3 spans 12 residues. The germline gives CDR1 LGHDT, CDR2 YNNKEL (reference sequence). The trim removed 4 bases at V and 8 bases at J, leaving 1 base unmatched. Written as DNA, the CDR3 is TGTGCCAGCAGCCGGACAGGGGGGGGCTACACCTTC. This sequence encodes CASSRTGGGYTF.

The CDR3 coding sequence is TGTGCCAGCAGCTTGGTGGGGGGGAATGAGCAGTTCTTC. It translates to CASSLVGGNEQFF. The chain combines TRBV5-4 with TRBJ2-1; 7 bases align to TRBD2. This CDR3 has 13 residues. After removal of 0 bases from V and 7 bases from J, the junction contained 1 base not matched to a gene. Germline V gene data show CDR1 as SGHNT and CDR2 as YYREEE (reference sequence).

The chain joins TRBV5-1 to TRBJ1-2; 7 bases match TRBD1. CDR1 and CDR2 (germline): SGHRS, YFSETQ. The V and J ends lost 0 bases and 6 bases, in that order; junction bases with no gene match: 8. CDR3 length: 15 amino acids. CDR3 nucleotides: TGCGCCAGCAGCTTGGCCGACAGGGAGAGGGATGGCTACACCTTC. As protein: CASSLADRERDGYTF. Full variable domain (remainder filled in from reference TRBV5-1 and TRBJ1-2): KAGVTQTPRYLIKTRGQQVTLSCSPISGHRSVSWYQQTPGQGLQFLFEYFSETQRNKGNFPGRFSGRQFSNSRSEMNVSTLELGDSALYLCASSLADRERDGYTFGSGTRLTVV.

V gene TRBV25-1 combines with J gene TRBJ1-1; TRBD1 agrees at 8 bases. The V gene end was trimmed by 6 bases and the J gene end by 4 bases; junction bases not matched to a gene: 7. In germline, CDR1 is MGHDK, CDR2 SYGVNS. CDR3 size: 14 residues. The CDR3 here is CASRGTGGITEAFF. CDR3 bases: TGTGCCAGCAGGGGAACAGGGGGTATCACTGAAGCTTTCTTT. Looking up the rest from reference TRBV25-1 and TRBJ1-1 gives the full variable domain: EADIYQTPRYLVIGTGKKITLECSQTMGHDKMYWYQQDPGMELHLIHYSYGVNSTEKGDLSSESTVSRIRTEHFPLTLESARPSHTSQYLCASRGTGGITEAFFGQGTRLTVV.

Details on this clone: This sample also contains other DNA sequences that code for the same CDR3. CDR3 coding DNA: TGTGCCAGTAGCCGGACAGGGGGCTACACTGAAGCTTTCTTT. Protein: CASSRTGGYTEAFF. The V call is TRBV19, the J call TRBJ1-1, with 11 bases aligning to TRBD1. The ends lost 6 bases at V and 3 bases at J; junction bases unmatched: 3. This CDR3 contains 14 residues. The germline gives CDR1 LNHDA, CDR2 SQIVND (reference sequence).

The genes are TRBV5-1 and TRBJ2-3; 9 bases match TRBD2. Germline CDR1 SGHRS, CDR2 YFSETQ. Trimming at V came to 1 base and at J to 2 bases, leaving 8 bases not matched to a gene. The CDR3 has 17 amino acids. The CDR3 sequence: CASSLWGLAGLTDTQYF. DNA for the CDR3: TGCGCCAGCAGCTTGTGGGGGCTAGCGGGGCTCACAGATACGCAGTATTTT.

The chain combines TRBV28 with TRBJ1-2; D not resolved. With 6 bases removed from V and 0 bases from J, the gap between germline ends came to 5 bases. The CDR3 spans 12 residues. CDR1 and CDR2 (germline): MDHEN, SYDVKM. The DNA of the CDR3 is TGTGCCAGCAGCGACACTAACTATGGCTACACCTTC. Residues: CASSDTNYGYTF.

The chain links TRBV24-1 to TRBJ2-7; 7 nucleotides agree with TRBD1. The CDR3 consists of 13 residues. CDR1 KGHDR and CDR2 SFDVKD come from the germline V gene. The junction had 5 bases not matched to a gene; V was cut back by 6 bases and J by 4 bases. CDR3 loop: CATSQTGLYEQYF. The CDR3 DNA sequence: TGTGCCACCAGTCAGACAGGGTTATACGAGCAGTACTTC.

The chain recombines TRBV18 with TRBJ2-5; TRBD2 agrees at 7 bases. CDR3 length: 15 residues. The junction had 9 bases not matched to a gene; V was cut back by 3 bases and J by 5 bases. Germline lookup yields CDR1 KGHSH and CDR2 LQKENI. The CDR3 DNA reads as TGTGCCAGCTCACCGAGGACTAGACGGGGGGAGACCCAGTACTTC. Translating gives CASSPRTRRGETQYF.

The chain employs TRBV24-1 and TRBJ1-1; possible D gene TRBD1, 5 bases. Per the germline V gene, CDR1 is KGHDR and CDR2 is SFDVKD. This CDR3 spans 19 amino acids. Deletions cut 1 base from V and 0 bases from J, with 20 bases between. CDR3 loop: CATSDLYPIKEGMNTEAFF. The CDR3, as DNA: TGTGCCACCAGTGATTTATATCCAATCAAGGAGGGGATGAACACTGAAGCTTTCTTT.

The chain employs TRBV3-1 (or the pseudogene TRBV3-2) and TRBJ1-2; 8 nucleotides agree with TRBD1. This CDR3 is 16 amino acids long. Germline V CDR1 and CDR2: LGHDT, YNNKEL (reference sequence). With V trimmed by 0 bases and J by 4 bases, 7 bases remained unmatched. This CDR3 is CASSQDMGTGRYGYTF. The CDR3 DNA follows: TGTGCCAGCAGCCAAGATATGGGGACAGGCCGCTATGGCTACACCTTC.

The chain recombines TRBV5-1 with TRBJ2-1; 11 positions agree with TRBD2. V shed 5 bases and J 4 bases; nucleotides not matched to a gene: 14. There are 18 residues in the CDR3. Germline CDR1 and CDR2: SGHRS and YFSETQ. The CDR3 sequence is CASRGDGLAGVPYNEQFF. As DNA, the CDR3 is TGCGCCAGCAGGGGGGATGGACTAGCGGGCGTCCCATACAATGAGCAGTTCTTC.

The genes are TRBV11-2 and TRBJ2-5, with 7 positions matching TRBD2. CDR1 is SGHAT and CDR2 is FQNNGV in the germline V gene. This CDR3 has 15 amino acids. The V gene end was trimmed by 5 bases and the J gene end by 4 bases; junction bases not matched to a gene: 10. The CDR3 bases are TGTGCCAGCAGCCGAGTTGGGGTAGCGGGAGAGACCCAGTACTTC. Residues: CASSRVGVAGETQYF.